This T cell receptor (beta chain) was obtained from a study of brain T cells in children with intractable seizures. TCRdb's copy holds only in-frame clones and misses some; the assay was immunoSEQ multiplex PCR. The table records about 41,000 clones, 90% of them present only once. Trimming removed 6 bases from V and 9 bases from J; junction bases left unmatched: 11. Per germline, CDR1 MNHEY and CDR2 SVGAGI. CDR3 length equals 15 residues. The clonotype originates from a girl aged 2 to 10 with tuberous sclerosis and intractable seizures. This material consisted of peripheral blood, taken at surgery. The J gene is TRBJ2-1, the V gene TRBV6-5; TRBD2 matches at 10 bases. As DNA, the CDR3 is TGTGCCAGCAGGGACCTAGCGGGGGTTATAGGTGAGCAGTTCTTC. It yields the protein CASRDLAGVIGEQFF.